This T cell receptor (beta chain) was sequenced during a study of long-term antiretroviral therapy in people with HIV. Broader study findings: Pre-ART-expanded clones dominated the repertoire at all time points.

V shed 3 bases and J shed 4 bases, with 12 bases lying between them. Germline CDR1 reads MNHEY; CDR2 reads SVGAGI. The CDR3 has 14 amino acids. Assay version v3.0 of immunoSEQ was used, and it was run at survey level. Profiling relied on immunoSEQ multiplex PCR, and the TCRdb table lists in-frame clones only, not all of them. The sample has around 28,000 clones, roughly 84% seen once; the top ten hold approximately 9.9%. Ahead of DNA extraction, samples held roughly 0.9-10 million cryopreserved PBMC each. Concerning this clone itself: Its cognate antigen is unknown.

The J gene is TRBJ1-1, the V gene TRBV6-5; D is perhaps TRBD1 (6 bases). Sample: unsorted PBMCs, taken 2.8 years after starting antiretroviral therapy. This receptor was obtained from a man aged 25-40 years with HIV. For the CDR3, the DNA is TGTGCCAGCAGTTATGAAGGGGGTATCACTGAAGCTTTCTTT. Translation: CASSYEGGITEAFF.